Below are 20 T cell receptor beta chains sequenced from a single sample in a study of blood T cell repertoires in COVID-19. Method: immunoSEQ multiplex PCR; TCRdb's copy keeps in-frame clones and lacks some. This table holds about 210,000 clones, approximately 85% found once. The specimen was peripheral blood. The receptors derive from a woman in her 70s with COVID-19, enrolled during active disease.

The rearrangement joins TRBV15 to TRBJ1-5, with D uncertain. CDR1 and CDR2 (germline): LNHNV, YYDKDF (reference sequence). The V and J ends lost 1 base and 1 base respectively, with 11 bases between them. This CDR3 has 16 residues. The CDR3 DNA sequence: TGTGCCACCAGCAGAGGGCGAGGTGTAAGCAATCAGCCCCAGCATTTT. Encoded protein: CATSRGRGVSNQPQHF.

The chain couples TRBV3-1 (or the pseudogene TRBV3-2) to TRBJ2-7; 13 bases fit TRBD2. The CDR3 extends over 16 amino acids. In germline, CDR1 is LGHDT, CDR2 YNNKEL (reference sequence). The J segment lost 1 base and the V segment lost 4 bases, leaving 4 bases of the junction unmatched. CDR3 region: CASSLRTSGRSYEQYF. The CDR3 DNA reads TGTGCCAGCAGCCTAAGGACTAGCGGGAGATCCTACGAGCAGTACTTC.

This chain links TRBV11-1 with TRBJ1-1; D may be TRBD1 (6 bases). The CDR3 has 13 residues. The germline CDR1 and CDR2 sequences are SGHAT and FQDESV (reference sequence). The V end was cut by 5 bases, the J end by 4 bases, with 11 bases between. CDR3 loop: CASSPSGVTEAFF. The CDR3 region has the DNA TGTGCCAGCAGCCCCTCAGGGGTCACTGAAGCTTTCTTT.

This sequence joins TRBV7-9 and TRBJ2-7, with 16 bases lining up with TRBD2. The CDR3 sequence is 16 residues long. Germline CDR1 is SEHNR and CDR2 is FQNEAQ (reference sequence). Losses at the gene ends were 5 bases for V and 4 bases for J; bases not matched to a gene: 5. The CDR3 spells CASSPTGLAGGYEQYF. The CDR3 coding sequence is TGTGCCAGCAGCCCCACGGGACTAGCGGGAGGGTACGAGCAGTACTTC. The full variable domain, with the rest looked up from reference TRBV7-9 and TRBJ2-7, is DTGVSQNPRHKITKRGQNVTFRCDPISEHNRLYWYRQTLGQGPEFLTYFQNEAQLEKSRLLSDRFSAERPKGSFSTLEIQRTEQGDSAMYLCASSPTGLAGGYEQYFGPGTRLTVT.

This clone was counted only a few times. The V and J genes are TRBV7-9 and TRBJ1-1, with D tentatively TRBD1 (5 bases). Germline loops: CDR1 SEHNR, CDR2 FQNEAQ (reference sequence). The CDR3 is made up of 13 amino acids. The ends were cut back, 5 bases at V and 3 bases at J, with 10 bases in the middle. DNA for the CDR3: TGTGCCAGCAGCCCCTCGGGGGACACTGAAGCTTTCTTT. This encodes CASSPSGDTEAFF. The whole variable domain, remainder taken from reference TRBV7-9 and TRBJ1-1, is DTGVSQNPRHKITKRGQNVTFRCDPISEHNRLYWYRQTLGQGPEFLTYFQNEAQLEKSRLLSDRFSAERPKGSFSTLEIQRTEQGDSAMYLCASSPSGDTEAFFGQGTRLTVV.

This chain joins TRBV18 and TRBJ2-2; 8 bases match TRBD1. There are 16 residues in the CDR3. J lost 1 base, V lost 4 bases, and 5 bases had no gene match. Germline V gene lookup returns CDR1 KGHSH and CDR2 LQKENI. The CDR3 loop reads CASSLQGAMNTGELFF. CDR3 coding DNA: TGTGCCAGCTCACTTCAGGGGGCGATGAACACCGGGGAGCTGTTTTTT.

The chain couples TRBV6-5 to TRBJ2-1; D may be TRBD2 (6 bases). The V and J ends lost 5 bases and 7 bases respectively, with 12 bases between them. The germline CDR1 and CDR2 sequences are MNHEY and SVGAGI. The CDR3 runs 13 residues. CDR3: CASSPPSANEQFF. DNA of the CDR3: TGTGCCAGCAGTCCCCCTAGCGCAAATGAGCAGTTCTTC.

This sequence joins TRBV27 and TRBJ2-1, with D possibly matching TRBD1 (6 bases). The V end lost 6 bases, the J end lost 0 bases, and 12 bases lay between the germline ends. The CDR3 covers 15 residues. Looked up from germline, CDR1 is MNHEY and CDR2 is SMNVEV (reference sequence). The DNA for the CDR3 is TGTGCCAGCAGACCAGGACAGAGCTCCTACAATGAGCAGTTCTTC. Encoded protein: CASRPGQSSYNEQFF.

The chain employs TRBV19 and TRBJ1-2; D unclear. Germline V lookup: CDR1 LNHDA, CDR2 SQIVND (reference sequence). The V end lost 9 bases, the J end lost 4 bases, and 9 bases lay between the germline ends. The CDR3 spans 11 residues. DNA of the CDR3: TGTGCCAGCGGGTCGTCCTATGGCTACACCTTC. Amino acids: CASGSSYGYTF.

The rearrangement joins TRBV7-2 to TRBJ2-3; D may be TRBD1 (5 bases). CDR1 SGHTA and CDR2 FQGNSA come from the germline V gene. The CDR3 spans 16 residues. The V and J ends lost 1 base and 0 bases respectively, with 11 bases between them. CDR3 nucleotides: TGTGCCAGCAGCTTAGATGGCACAGGAAGCACAGATACGCAGTATTTT. This translates into CASSLDGTGSTDTQYF.

This clone occurred once. The chain recombines TRBV4-2 with TRBJ1-6; D is possibly TRBD1 (6 bases). Germline V gives CDR1 LGHNA, CDR2 YNFKEQ. V was clipped by 5 bases and J by 9 bases, with 17 bases between them. The CDR3 covers 15 residues. The CDR3 nucleotides read TGTGCCAGCAGCGACCGACAGGCCCAGGGTTCACCCCTCCACTTT. Translated, it gives CASSDRQAQGSPLHF.

The chain combines TRBV27 with TRBJ1-2, with TRBD1 identical over 7 bases. Germline lookup yields CDR1 MNHEY and CDR2 SMNVEV (reference sequence). The CDR3 length is 15 residues. With 0 bases clipped from V and 4 bases from J, the junction kept 5 bases outside the gene matches. The CDR3 loop reads CASSLSSYRGYGYTF. The CDR3 DNA reads as TGTGCCAGCAGTTTATCGTCCTACAGGGGCTATGGCTACACCTTC.

This chain joins TRBV18 and TRBJ2-7; D is ambiguous. Germline V gene sequence: CDR1 KGHSH, CDR2 LQKENI. This CDR3 spans 12 amino acids. V was clipped by 2 bases and J by 7 bases, with 9 bases between them. The CDR3 is CASSPDLGEQYF. CDR3 in DNA: TGTGCCAGCTCACCAGACCTCGGGGAGCAGTACTTC.

The chain employs TRBV10-3 and TRBJ2-1; weak D call: TRBD1 (6 bases). In germline, CDR1 is ENHRY, CDR2 SYGVKD. V was pared by 4 bases and J by 5 bases, with 9 bases between. The CDR3 length is 13 residues. CDR3 sequence (DNA): TGTGCCATCAGTGGACAGGAGAACAATGAGCAGTTCTTC. Translating it yields CAISGQENNEQFF.

The V call is TRBV5-1, the J call TRBJ1-1; 9 bases align to TRBD1. The germline V gene has CDR1 SGHRS and CDR2 YFSETQ. The length of the CDR3 is 14 residues. The J segment lost 4 bases and the V segment lost 3 bases, leaving 4 bases of the junction unmatched. The CDR3 DNA is TGCGCCAGCAGCTCCGGGACAGGGATCACTGAAGCTTTCTTT. Amino acid sequence: CASSSGTGITEAFF. Full variable domain (outside the CDR3, taken from reference TRBV5-1 and TRBJ1-1): KAGVTQTPRYLIKTRGQQVTLSCSPISGHRSVSWYQQTPGQGLQFLFEYFSETQRNKGNFPGRFSGRQFSNSRSEMNVSTLELGDSALYLCASSSGTGITEAFFGQGTRLTVV.

This clone turned up a few times. The chain has TRBV29-1 and TRBJ1-1, with TRBD1 matching over 7 bases. With 6 bases clipped from V and 0 bases from J, the junction kept 4 bases outside the gene matches. This CDR3 is 13 amino acids long. From germline, CDR1 is SQVTM and CDR2 ANQGSEA. In DNA form, the CDR3 reads TGCAGCGTCTTGACAGGGTTGAACACTGAAGCTTTCTTT. Its translation: CSVLTGLNTEAFF.

The chain carries TRBV19 and TRBJ2-1; a possible D gene is TRBD2 (6 bases). The V end was cut by 4 bases, the J end by 2 bases, with 12 bases between. Germline values: CDR1 LNHDA, CDR2 SQIVND (reference sequence). This CDR3 region has 15 residues. CDR3 loop: CASSTTSSTYNEQFF. The CDR3 DNA sequence: TGTGCCAGTAGTACCACTAGCAGCACCTACAATGAGCAGTTCTTC.

This rearrangement joins TRBV24-1 to TRBJ2-1; weak D call: TRBD2 (5 bases). CDR1 is KGHDR and CDR2 is SFDVKD in the germline V gene. V gave up 4 bases and J gave up 2 bases, with 14 bases separating them. The CDR3 runs to 16 residues. This chain's CDR3 is CATSDSSPWAYNEQFF. CDR3 DNA sequence: TGTGCCACCAGTGACTCTAGCCCCTGGGCCTACAATGAGCAGTTCTTC.

This clone was seen a handful of times. The V gene is TRBV6-6, the J gene TRBJ1-2, with 11 nucleotides matching TRBD1. The V gene end was trimmed by 6 bases and the J gene end by 8 bases; junction bases not matched to a gene: 11. Per the germline V gene, CDR1 is MNHNY and CDR2 is SVGAGI (reference sequence). CDR3 length: 15 residues. For the CDR3, the DNA is TGTGCCAGCAGCCCCGGGACAGGGGGACCAATCGGCTACACCTTC. As protein: CASSPGTGGPIGYTF.

J is TRBJ2-1 and V is TRBV4-3; 10 bases fit TRBD2. Germline CDR1 is LGHNA and CDR2 is YSLEER. J lost 7 bases, V lost 0 bases, and 12 bases had no gene match. This CDR3 spans 18 amino acids. CDR3 coding DNA: TGCGCCAGCAGCCAAGATTCTTTCCTAGCGGGAGTGTCTAATGAGCAGTTCTTC. As protein: CASSQDSFLAGVSNEQFF.